This T cell receptor (beta chain) emerged from a study of T cells after yellow fever vaccination. Study conclusions and caveats: By day 5 rather than day 15, the secondary response had peaked, though it was weaker. Clonotypes found in both CD4 and CD8 compartments made up a small share. Sorted repertoires could include abundant contaminating clonotypes from bulk cells.

Of note for this clonotype: Its antigen is unknown.

Generation of TCR cDNA used 5'RACE template switching (which added a universal primer site and UMIs). MiXCR, applied by TCRdb to the 5' RACE reads, yields one record per CDR3 protein. Here the sample spans 100,000 to 150,000 distinct CDR3 sequences, around 15% being singletons. V trimming: 0 bases; J trimming: 1 base; junction bases outside the gene matches: 3. CDR1 GTSNPN and CDR2 SVGIG come from the germline V gene (reference sequence). The CDR3 length is 15 residues. Sequences were derived from CD8+ T cells sorted from PBMCs, sampled 5 days after the yellow fever booster vaccination. The chain carries TRBV30 and TRBJ1-1; 9 bases map to TRBD1. The TCR was taken from a man aged 18 to 30 who received the YFV17D yellow fever vaccine. CDR3 nucleotides: TGTGCCTGGAGTGTAAACAGGGGGCGGAACACTGAAGCTTTCTTT. Translating it yields CAWSVNRGRNTEAFF. Looking up the rest from reference TRBV30 and TRBJ1-1 gives the full variable domain: SQTIHQWPATLVQPVGSPLSLECTVEGTSNPNLYWYRQAAGRGLQLLFYSVGIGQISSEVPQNLSASRPQDRQFILSSKKLLLSDSGFYLCAWSVNRGRNTEAFFGQGTRLTVV.